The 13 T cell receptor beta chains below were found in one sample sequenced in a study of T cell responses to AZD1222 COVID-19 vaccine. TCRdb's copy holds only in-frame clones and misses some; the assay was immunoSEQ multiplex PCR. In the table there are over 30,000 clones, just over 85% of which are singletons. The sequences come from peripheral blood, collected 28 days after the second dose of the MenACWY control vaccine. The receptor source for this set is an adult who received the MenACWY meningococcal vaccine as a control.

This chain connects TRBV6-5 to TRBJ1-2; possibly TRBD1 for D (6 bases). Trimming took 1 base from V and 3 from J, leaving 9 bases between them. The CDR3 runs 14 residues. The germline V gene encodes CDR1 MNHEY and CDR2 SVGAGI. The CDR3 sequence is CASSYFQGYYGYTF. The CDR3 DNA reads TGTGCCAGCAGTTACTTTCAGGGGTACTATGGCTACACCTTC.

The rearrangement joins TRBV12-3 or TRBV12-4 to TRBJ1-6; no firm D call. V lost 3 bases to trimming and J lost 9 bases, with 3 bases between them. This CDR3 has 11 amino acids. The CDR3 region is CASSFGSPLHF. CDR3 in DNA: TGTGCCAGCAGTTTTGGTTCACCCCTCCACTTT.

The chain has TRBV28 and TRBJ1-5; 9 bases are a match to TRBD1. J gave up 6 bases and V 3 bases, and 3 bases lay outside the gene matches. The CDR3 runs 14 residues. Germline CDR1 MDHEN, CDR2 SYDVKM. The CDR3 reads CASSLRTGVQPQHF. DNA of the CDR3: TGTGCCAGCAGTTTGAGGACAGGGGTTCAGCCCCAGCATTTT. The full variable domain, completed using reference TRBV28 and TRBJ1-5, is DVKVTQSSRYLVKRTGEKVFLECVQDMDHENMFWYRQDPGLGLRLIYFSYDVKMKEKGDIPEGYSVSREKKERFSLILESASTNQTSMYLCASSLRTGVQPQHFGDGTRLSIL.

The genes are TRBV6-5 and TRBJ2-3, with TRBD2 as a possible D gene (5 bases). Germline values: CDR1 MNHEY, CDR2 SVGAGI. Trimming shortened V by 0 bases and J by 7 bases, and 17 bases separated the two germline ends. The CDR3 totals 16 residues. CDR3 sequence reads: CASSYSRTGISYTQYF. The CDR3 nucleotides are TGTGCCAGCAGTTACTCGAGGACTGGAATCTCATATACGCAGTATTTT.

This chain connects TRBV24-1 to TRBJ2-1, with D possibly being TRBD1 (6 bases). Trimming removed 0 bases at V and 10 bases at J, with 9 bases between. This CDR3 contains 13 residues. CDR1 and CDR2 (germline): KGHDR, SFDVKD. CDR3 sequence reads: CATSDLGGREQFF. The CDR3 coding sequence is TGTGCCACCAGTGATTTGGGGGGCAGGGAGCAGTTCTTC.

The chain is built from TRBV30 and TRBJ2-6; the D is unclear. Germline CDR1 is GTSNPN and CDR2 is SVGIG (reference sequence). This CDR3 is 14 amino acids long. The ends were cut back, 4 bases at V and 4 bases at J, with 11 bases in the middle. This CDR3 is CAWIWFSGANVLTF. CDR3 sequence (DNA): TGTGCCTGGATCTGGTTCTCCGGGGCCAACGTCCTGACTTTC.

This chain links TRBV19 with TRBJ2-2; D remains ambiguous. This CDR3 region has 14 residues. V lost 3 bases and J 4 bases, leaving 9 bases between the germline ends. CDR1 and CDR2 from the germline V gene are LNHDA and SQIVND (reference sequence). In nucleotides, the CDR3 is TGTGCCAGTAGTATTGCGGCTAGCACCGGGGAGCTGTTTTTT. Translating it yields CASSIAASTGELFF.

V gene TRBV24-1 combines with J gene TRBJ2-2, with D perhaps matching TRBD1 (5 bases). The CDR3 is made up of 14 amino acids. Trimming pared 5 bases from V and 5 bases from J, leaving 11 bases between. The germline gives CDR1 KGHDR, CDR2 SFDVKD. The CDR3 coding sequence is TGTGCCACCAGTGGGGGCCTCCGAACCGGGGAGCTGTTTTTT. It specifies CATSGGLRTGELFF.

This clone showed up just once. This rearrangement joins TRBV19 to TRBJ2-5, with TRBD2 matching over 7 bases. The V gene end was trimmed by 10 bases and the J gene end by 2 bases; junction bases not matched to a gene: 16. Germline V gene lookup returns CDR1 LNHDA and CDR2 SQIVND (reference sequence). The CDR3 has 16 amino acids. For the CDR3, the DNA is TGTGCCATCTGCTCCGTTCGTCGTAGCGGGCAAGAGACCCAGTACTTC. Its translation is CAICSVRRSGQETQYF.

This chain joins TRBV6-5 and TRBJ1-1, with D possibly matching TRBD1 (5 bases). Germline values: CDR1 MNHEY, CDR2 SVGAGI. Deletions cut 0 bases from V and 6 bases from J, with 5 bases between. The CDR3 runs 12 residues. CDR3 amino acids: CASSYSGAEAFF. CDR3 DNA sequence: TGTGCCAGCAGTTACTCGGGGGCTGAAGCTTTCTTT.

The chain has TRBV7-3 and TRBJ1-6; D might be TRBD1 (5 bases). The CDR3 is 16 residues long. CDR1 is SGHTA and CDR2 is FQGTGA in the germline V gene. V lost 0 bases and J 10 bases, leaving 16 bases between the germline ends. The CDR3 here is CASSLTGQGLGSPLHF. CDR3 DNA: TGTGCCAGCAGCTTAACGGGCCAGGGATTAGGGTCACCCCTCCACTTT.

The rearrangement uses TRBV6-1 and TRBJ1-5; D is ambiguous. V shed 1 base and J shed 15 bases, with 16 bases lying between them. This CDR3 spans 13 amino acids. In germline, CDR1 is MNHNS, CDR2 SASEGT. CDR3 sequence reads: CASSEGRRWDRHF. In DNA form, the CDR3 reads TGTGCCAGCAGTGAAGGTCGAAGGTGGGATAGGCATTTT.

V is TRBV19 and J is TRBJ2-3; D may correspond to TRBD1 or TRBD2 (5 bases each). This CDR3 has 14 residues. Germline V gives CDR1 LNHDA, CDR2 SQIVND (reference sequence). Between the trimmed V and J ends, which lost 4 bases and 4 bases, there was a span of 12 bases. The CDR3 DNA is TGTGCCAGTAGTACCCGCCGGGGCGCAGATACGCAGTATTTT. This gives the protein CASSTRRGADTQYF.